The rows below give T cell receptor beta chains drawn from one sample of a study of T cell repertoires in cytomegalovirus infection. Each CDR3 protein is one row after TCRdb ran MiXCR on the reads. This sample yields about 890,000 distinct CDR3 sequences, of which 25% to 40% are seen a single time; about an eighth belongs to the top ten. These receptors' targets are unknown. This specimen was cultured CD8+ T cells from PBMCs, taken from culture after CMV antigen stimulation. These receptors were taken from a human donor in good health (CMV status not recorded). Some clones in this sample may be carry-over from other donors' samples. Both conserved end residues are part of each CDR3.

CDR3aa: CASSSFEEAGGRANYGYTF
v_gene: TRBV7-9

CDR3aa: CASSLEQGHIAYEQYF
v_gene: TRBV5-1

CDR3aa: CASSLGGGTTDMQYF
v_gene: TRBV7-9

CDR3aa: CASSLWNRGPGHRYNSPLHF
v_gene: TRBV27

CDR3aa: CASSLTGGNEQFF
v_gene: TRBV7-2

CDR3aa: CASMGQGVPEAFF
v_gene: TRBV4-1

CDR3aa: CATVKGSGGILTQYF
v_gene: TRBV10-2

CDR3aa: CASRAMGYQETQYF
v_gene: TRBV27

CDR3aa: CASSQEAYNPYEQYF
v_gene: TRBV4-1

CDR3aa: CASSYWTSGGPGSSYNEQFF
v_gene: TRBV6-5

CDR3aa: CASSYGAEGYTF
v_gene: TRBV6-5

CDR3aa: CASTPDRGFNTGELFF
v_gene: TRBV19

CDR3aa: CASSPPGQVSCNEQFF
v_gene: TRBV12-3/TRBV12-4

CDR3aa: CASSSGGSGYTF
v_gene: TRBV7-9